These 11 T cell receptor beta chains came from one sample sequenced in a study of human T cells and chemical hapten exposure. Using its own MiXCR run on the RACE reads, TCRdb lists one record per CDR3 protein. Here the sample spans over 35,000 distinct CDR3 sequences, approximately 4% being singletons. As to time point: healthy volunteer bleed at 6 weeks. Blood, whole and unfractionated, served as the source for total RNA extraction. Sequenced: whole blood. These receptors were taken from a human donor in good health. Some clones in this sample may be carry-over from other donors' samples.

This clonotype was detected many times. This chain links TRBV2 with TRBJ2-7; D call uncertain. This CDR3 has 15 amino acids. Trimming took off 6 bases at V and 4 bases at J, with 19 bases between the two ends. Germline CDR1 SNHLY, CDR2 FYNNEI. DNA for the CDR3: TGTGCCAGCAGCCCTTTCAGACCGGCCGCGTACGAGCAGTACTTC. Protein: CASSPFRPAAYEQYF.

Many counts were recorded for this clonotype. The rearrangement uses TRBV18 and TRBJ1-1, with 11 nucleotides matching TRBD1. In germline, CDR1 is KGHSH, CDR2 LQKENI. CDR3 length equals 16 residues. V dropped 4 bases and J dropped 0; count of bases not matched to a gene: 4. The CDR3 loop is CASSLGQGAMNTEAFF. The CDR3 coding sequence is TGTGCCAGCTCACTCGGACAGGGGGCCATGAACACTGAAGCTTTCTTT.

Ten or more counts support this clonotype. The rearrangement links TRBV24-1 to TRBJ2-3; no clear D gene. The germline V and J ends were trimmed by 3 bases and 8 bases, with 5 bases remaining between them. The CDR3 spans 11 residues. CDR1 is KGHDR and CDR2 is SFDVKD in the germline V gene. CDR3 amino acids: CATSDGRTQYF. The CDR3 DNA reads TGTGCCACCAGTGATGGCCGTACGCAGTATTTT.

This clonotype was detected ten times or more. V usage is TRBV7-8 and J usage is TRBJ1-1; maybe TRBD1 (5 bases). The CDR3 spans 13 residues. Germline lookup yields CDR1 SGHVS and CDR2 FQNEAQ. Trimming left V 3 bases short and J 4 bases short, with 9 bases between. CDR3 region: CASSLEGVTEAFF. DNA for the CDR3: TGTGCCAGCAGCTTGGAAGGGGTCACTGAAGCTTTCTTT.

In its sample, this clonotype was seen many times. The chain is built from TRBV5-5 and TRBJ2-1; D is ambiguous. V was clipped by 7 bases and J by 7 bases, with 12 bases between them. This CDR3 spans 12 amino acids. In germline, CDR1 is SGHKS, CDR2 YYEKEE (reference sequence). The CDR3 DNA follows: TGTGCCAGCGGACGTATCCTGAATGAGCAGTTCTTC. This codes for CASGRILNEQFF.

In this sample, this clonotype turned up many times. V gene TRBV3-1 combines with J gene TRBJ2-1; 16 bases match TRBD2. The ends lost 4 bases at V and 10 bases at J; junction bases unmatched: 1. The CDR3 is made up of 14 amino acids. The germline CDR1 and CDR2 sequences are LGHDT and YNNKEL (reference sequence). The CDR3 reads CASSPGLAGGEQFF. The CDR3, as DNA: TGTGCCAGCAGCCCGGGACTAGCGGGGGGGGAGCAGTTCTTC.

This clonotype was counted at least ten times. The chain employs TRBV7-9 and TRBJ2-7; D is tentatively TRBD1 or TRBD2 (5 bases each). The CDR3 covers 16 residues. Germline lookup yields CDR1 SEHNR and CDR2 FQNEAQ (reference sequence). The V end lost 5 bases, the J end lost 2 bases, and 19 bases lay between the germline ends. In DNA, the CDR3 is TGTGCCAGCAGCCGCATGGGGGAACCGCAAACCTACGAGCAGTACTTC. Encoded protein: CASSRMGEPQTYEQYF.

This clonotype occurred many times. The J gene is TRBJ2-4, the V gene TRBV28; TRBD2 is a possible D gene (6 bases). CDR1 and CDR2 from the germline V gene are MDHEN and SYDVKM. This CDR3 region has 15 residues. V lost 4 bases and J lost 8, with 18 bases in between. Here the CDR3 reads CASSSAGLKRDIQYF. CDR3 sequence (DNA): TGTGCCAGCAGTTCCGCGGGACTTAAGCGGGACATTCAGTACTTC.

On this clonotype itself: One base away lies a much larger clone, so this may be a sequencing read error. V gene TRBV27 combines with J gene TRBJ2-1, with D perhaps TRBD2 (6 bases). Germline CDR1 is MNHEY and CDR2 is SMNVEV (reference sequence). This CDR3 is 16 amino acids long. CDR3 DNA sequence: TGTGCCAGCAGTTTATGGGGCGGGACGCCCCTCAATGAGCGGTTCTTC. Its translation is CASSLWGGTPLNERFF.

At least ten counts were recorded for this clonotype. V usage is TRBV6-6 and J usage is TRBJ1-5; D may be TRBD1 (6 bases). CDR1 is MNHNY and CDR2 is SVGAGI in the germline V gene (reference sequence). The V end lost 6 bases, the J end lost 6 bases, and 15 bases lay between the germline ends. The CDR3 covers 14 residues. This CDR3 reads CASSQGGSPQPQHF. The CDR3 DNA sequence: TGTGCCAGCAGCCAAGGGGGGTCCCCTCAGCCCCAGCATTTT.

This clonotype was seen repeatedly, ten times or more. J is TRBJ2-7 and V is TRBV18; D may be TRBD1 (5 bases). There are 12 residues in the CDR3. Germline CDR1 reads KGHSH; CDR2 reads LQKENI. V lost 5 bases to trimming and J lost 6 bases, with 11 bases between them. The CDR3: CASSTIQGEQYF. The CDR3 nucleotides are TGTGCCAGCTCAACGATCCAGGGCGAGCAGTACTTC.